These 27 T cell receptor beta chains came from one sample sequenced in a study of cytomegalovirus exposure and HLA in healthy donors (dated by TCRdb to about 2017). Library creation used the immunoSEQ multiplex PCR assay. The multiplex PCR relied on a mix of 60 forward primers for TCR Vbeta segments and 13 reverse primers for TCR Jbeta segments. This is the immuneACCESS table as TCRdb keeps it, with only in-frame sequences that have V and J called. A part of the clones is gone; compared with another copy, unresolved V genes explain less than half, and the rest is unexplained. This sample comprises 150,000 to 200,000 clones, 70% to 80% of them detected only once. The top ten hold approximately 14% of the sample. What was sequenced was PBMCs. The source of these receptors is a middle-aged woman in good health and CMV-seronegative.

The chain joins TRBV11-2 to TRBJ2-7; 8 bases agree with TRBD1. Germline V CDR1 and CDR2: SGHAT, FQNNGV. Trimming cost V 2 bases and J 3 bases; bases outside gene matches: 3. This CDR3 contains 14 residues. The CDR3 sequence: CASSLTGGYYEQYF. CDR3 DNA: TGTGCCAGCAGCTTAACAGGGGGATACTACGAGCAGTACTTC.

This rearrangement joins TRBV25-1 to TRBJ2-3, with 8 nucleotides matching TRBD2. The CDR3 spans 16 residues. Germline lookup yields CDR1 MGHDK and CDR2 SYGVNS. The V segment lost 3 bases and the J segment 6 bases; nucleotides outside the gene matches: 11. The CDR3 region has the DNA TGTGCCAGCAGTGACAGGGGCCTAGCGGGCTCTGATACGCAGTATTTT. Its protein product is CASSDRGLAGSDTQYF.

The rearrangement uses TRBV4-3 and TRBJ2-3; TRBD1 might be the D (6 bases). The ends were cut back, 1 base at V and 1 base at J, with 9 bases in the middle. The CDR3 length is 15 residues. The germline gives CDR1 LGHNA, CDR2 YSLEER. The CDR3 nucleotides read TGCGCCAGCAGCCAAGCTGGACAGCGCACAGATACGCAGTATTTT. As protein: CASSQAGQRTDTQYF.

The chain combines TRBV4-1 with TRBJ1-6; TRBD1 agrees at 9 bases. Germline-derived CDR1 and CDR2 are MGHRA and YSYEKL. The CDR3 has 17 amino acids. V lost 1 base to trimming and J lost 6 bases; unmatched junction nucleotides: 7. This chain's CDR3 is CASSQGSQGAGNSPLHF. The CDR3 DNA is TGCGCCAGCAGCCAAGGATCACAGGGGGCAGGTAATTCACCCCTCCACTTT.

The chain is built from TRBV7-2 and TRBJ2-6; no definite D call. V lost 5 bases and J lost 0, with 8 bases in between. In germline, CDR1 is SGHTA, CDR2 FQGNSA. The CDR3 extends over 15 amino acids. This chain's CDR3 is CASSVTFSGANVLTF. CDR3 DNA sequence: TGTGCCAGCAGCGTCACTTTCTCTGGGGCCAACGTCCTGACTTTC.

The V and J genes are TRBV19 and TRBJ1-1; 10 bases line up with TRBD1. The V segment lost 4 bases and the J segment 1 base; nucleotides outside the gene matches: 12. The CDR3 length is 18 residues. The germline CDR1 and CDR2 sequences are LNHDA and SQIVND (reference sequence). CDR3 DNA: TGTGCCAGTAGTAAGACAGGGGGCCCTTATATGTGGAACACTGAAGCTTTCTTT. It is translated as CASSKTGGPYMWNTEAFF. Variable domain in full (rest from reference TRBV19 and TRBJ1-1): DGGITQSPKYLFRKEGQNVTLSCEQNLNHDAMYWYRQDPGQGLRLIYYSQIVNDFQKGDIAEGYSVSREKKESFPLTVTSAQKNPTAFYLCASSKTGGPYMWNTEAFFGQGTRLTVV.

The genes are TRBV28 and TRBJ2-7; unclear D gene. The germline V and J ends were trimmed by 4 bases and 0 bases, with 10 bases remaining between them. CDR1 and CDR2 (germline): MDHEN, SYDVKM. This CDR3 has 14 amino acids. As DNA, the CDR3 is TGTGCCAGCAGTTCGCCTAGTAGCTCCTACGAGCAGTACTTC. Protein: CASSSPSSSYEQYF.

CDR3: CASSLHLGGSAYTDTQYF. In DNA form, the CDR3 reads TGCGCCAGCAGCTTGCATTTAGGGGGCAGTGCTTACACAGATACGCAGTATTTT. The chain combines TRBV5-1 with TRBJ2-3; 7 positions agree with TRBD1. Germline loops: CDR1 SGHRS, CDR2 YFSETQ. J lost 2 bases, V lost 1 base, and 13 bases had no gene match. The CDR3 length is 18 residues.

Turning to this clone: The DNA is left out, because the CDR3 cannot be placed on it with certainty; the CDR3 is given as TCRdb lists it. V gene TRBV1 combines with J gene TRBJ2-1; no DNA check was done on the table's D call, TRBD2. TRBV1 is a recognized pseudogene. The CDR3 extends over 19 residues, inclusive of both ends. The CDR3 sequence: CTSSQRVASGSPSYNEQFF.

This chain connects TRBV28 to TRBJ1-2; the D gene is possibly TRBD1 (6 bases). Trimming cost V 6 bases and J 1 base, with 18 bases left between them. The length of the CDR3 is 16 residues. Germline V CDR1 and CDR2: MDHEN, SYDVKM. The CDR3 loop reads CASRESRDTYNYGYTF. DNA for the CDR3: TGTGCCAGCAGAGAAAGCCGGGACACATATAACTATGGCTACACCTTC.

The CDR3 bases are TGTGCCAGCTCACGACTCTCATCCACAGATACGCAGTATTTT. Its protein product is CASSRLSSTDTQYF. This chain uses TRBV18 with TRBJ2-3; D gene uncertain. This CDR3 region has 14 residues. Looked up from germline, CDR1 is KGHSH and CDR2 is LQKENI. V gave up 4 bases and J gave up 2 bases, with 10 bases separating them.

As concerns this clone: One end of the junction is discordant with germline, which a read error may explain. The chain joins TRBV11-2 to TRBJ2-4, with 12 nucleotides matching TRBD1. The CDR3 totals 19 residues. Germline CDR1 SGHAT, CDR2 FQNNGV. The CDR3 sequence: CASSPGTGGIKEAKNSQYF. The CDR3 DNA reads TGTGCCAGCAGCCCCGGGACAGGGGGCATTAAGGAGGCCAAAAACAGTCAGTACTTC.

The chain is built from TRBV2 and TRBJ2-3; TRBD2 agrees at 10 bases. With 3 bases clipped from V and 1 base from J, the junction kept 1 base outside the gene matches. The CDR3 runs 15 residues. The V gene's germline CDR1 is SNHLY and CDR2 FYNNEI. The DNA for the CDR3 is TGTGCCAGCAGTGATGGGACTAGCGGCACAGATACGCAGTATTTT. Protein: CASSDGTSGTDTQYF.

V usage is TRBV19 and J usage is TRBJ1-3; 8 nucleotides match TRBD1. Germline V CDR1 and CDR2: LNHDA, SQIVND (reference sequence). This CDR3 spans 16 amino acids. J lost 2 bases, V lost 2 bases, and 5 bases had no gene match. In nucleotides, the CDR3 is TGTGCCAGTAGTATATTGGCGGACAGGGCTGGAAACACCATATATTTT. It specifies CASSILADRAGNTIYF.

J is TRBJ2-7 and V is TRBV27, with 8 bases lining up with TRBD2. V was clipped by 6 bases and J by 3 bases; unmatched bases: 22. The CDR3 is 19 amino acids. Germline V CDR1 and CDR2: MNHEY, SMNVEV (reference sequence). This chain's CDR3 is CASSSSGLGIQGGYYEQYF. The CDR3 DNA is TGTGCCAGCAGCTCGTCGGGACTAGGTATTCAAGGAGGATACTACGAGCAGTACTTC.

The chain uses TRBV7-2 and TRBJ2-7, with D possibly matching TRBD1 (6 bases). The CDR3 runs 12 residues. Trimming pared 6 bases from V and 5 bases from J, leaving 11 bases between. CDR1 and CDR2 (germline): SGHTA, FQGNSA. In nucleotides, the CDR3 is TGTGCCAGCAGGAAACAGGGTAACGAGCAGTACTTC. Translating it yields CASRKQGNEQYF.

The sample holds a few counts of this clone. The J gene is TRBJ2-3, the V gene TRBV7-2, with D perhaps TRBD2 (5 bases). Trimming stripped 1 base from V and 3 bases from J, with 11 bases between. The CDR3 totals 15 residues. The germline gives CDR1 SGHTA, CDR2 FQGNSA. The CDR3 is CASSLVSGSTDTQYF. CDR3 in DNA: TGTGCCAGCAGCTTAGTCAGCGGTTCAACAGATACGCAGTATTTT.

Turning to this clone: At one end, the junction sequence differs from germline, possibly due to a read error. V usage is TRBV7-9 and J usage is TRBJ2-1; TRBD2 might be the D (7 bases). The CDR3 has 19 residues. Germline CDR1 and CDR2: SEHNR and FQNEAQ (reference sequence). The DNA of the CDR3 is TGTTCCAGCAGCTTAGTGGGAGGGACACGGGGAAGCTCCTACAATGAGCAGTTCTTC. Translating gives CSSSLVGGTRGSSYNEQFF. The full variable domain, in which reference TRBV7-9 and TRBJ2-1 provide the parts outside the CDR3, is DTGVSQNPRHKITKRGQNVTFRCDPISEHNRLYWYRQTLGQGPEFLTYFQNEAQLEKSRLLSDRFSAERPKGSFSTLEIQRTEQGDSAMYLCSSSLVGGTRGSSYNEQFFGPGTRLTVL.

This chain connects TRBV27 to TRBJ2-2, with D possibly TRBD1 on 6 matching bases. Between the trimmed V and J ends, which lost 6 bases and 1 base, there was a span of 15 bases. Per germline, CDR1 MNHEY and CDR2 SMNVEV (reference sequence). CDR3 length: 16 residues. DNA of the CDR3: TGTGCCAGCAGCCTCCGGGGACACTTGAACACCGGGGAGCTGTTTTTT. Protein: CASSLRGHLNTGELFF.

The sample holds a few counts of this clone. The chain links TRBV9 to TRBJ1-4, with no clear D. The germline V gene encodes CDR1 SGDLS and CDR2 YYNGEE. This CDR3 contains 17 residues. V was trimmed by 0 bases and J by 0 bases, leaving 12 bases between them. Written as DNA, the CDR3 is TGTGCCAGCAGCGTAGAGGTCAGGCCAGCAACTAATGAAAAACTGTTTTTT. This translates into CASSVEVRPATNEKLFF.

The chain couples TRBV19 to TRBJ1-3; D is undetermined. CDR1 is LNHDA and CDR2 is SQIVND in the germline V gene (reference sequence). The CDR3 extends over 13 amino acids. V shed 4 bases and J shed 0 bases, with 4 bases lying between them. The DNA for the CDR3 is TGTGCCAGTAGTAGCAGCTCTGGAAACACCATATATTTT. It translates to CASSSSSGNTIYF.

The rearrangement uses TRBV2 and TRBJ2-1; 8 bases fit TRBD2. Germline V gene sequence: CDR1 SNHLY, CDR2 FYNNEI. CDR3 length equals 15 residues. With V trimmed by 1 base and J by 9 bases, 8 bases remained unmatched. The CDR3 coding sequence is TGTGCCAGCAGTGAAGTTGGCGGGAGGAGGGGTGAGCAGTTCTTC. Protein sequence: CASSEVGGRRGEQFF.

The CDR3 nucleotides read TGTGCCAGCACCCAGGGGGCGTTGGGAAAGAACACTGAAGCTTTCTTT. Its translation: CASTQGALGKNTEAFF. V is TRBV28 and J is TRBJ1-1; TRBD1 matches at 8 bases. V gave up 7 bases and J gave up 1 base; unmatched junction bases: 11. Germline assignment: CDR1 MDHEN and CDR2 SYDVKM. The CDR3 runs 16 residues.

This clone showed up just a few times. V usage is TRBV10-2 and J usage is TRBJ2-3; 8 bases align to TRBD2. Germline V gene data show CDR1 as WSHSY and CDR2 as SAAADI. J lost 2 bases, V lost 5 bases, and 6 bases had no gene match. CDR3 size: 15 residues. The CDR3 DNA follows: TGCGCCAGCAGTAACATAGCGGGAACCACAGATACGCAGTATTTT. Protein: CASSNIAGTTDTQYF.

CDR3 nucleotides: TGTGCCAGCAGCGTGACAGGGGATAATTCACCCCTCCACTTT. Amino acid sequence: CASSVTGDNSPLHF. The rearrangement joins TRBV9 to TRBJ1-6; 8 bases fit TRBD1. Germline V gene sequence: CDR1 SGDLS, CDR2 YYNGEE. The V segment lost 2 bases and the J segment 5 bases; nucleotides outside the gene matches: 0. The CDR3 spans 14 residues.

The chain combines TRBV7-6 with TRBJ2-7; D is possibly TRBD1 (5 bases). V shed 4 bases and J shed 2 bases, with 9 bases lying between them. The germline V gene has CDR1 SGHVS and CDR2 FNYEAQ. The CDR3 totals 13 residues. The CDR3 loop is CASSSDNPYEQYF. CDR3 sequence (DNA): TGTGCCAGCAGCTCGGACAACCCCTACGAGCAGTACTTC.

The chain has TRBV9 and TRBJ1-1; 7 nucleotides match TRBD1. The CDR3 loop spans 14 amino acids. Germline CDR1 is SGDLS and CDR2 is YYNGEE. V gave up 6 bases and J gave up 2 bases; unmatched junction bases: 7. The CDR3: CASTYTGDNTEAFF. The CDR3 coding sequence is TGTGCCAGCACCTACACAGGGGACAACACTGAAGCTTTCTTT.